These T cell receptor beta chains were read from a single sample in a study of Graves' ophthalmopathy and Graves' hyperthyroidism. Using its own MiXCR run on the multiplex PCR reads, TCRdb lists one record per CDR3 protein. The table lists hundreds of thousands of distinct CDR3 sequences, 21% of them singletons. Sequenced material: peripheral blood. All receptors come from a woman under 30 with stable Graves' hyperthyroidism. The CDR3 runs from the conserved cysteine through the conserved F or W. A D gene is named only where the DNA matches it firmly. Only part of the rows carry a size: once, few, many, or a class if the clone is expanded.

j_call v_call clone_size d_call cdr3_nt cdr3_aa
TRBJ2-7 TRBV5-1 NA TRBD1 TGCGCCAGCAGCACGGGACAGGGCGGCTACGAGCAGTACTTC CASSTGQGGYEQYF
TRBJ2-7 TRBV4-2 many NA TGTGCCAGCAGCCAAGAGGTAGTTGACTACGAGCAGTACTTC CASSQEVVDYEQYF
TRBJ1-2 TRBV28 NA NA TGTGCCAGCAGTTTATGGGACAGAGGTTACTATGGCTACACCTTC CASSLWDRGYYGYTF
TRBJ1-2 TRBV12-3/TRBV12-4 NA NA TGTGCCAGCAGTTTAAGACAGGAAAACTATGGCTACACCTTC CASSLRQENYGYTF
TRBJ1-4 TRBV7-2 many TRBD1 TGTGCCAGCAGCAGGACAGGGGGCAGTGAAAAACTGTTTTTT CASSRTGGSEKLFF
TRBJ2-7 TRBV12-3/TRBV12-4 many TRBD2 TGTGCCAGCAGCCGACTAGCGGGATACTACGAGCAGTACTTC CASSRLAGYYEQYF
TRBJ2-5 TRBV12-3/TRBV12-4 once NA TGTGCCAGCAGGCCCACTGCGACAGAGACCCAGTACTTC CASRPTATETQYF
TRBJ2-7 TRBV6-2/TRBV6-3 many TRBD2 TGTGCCAGCAGTTACTCGAAGGTCTCCGGGAGGAACTACGGGCAGTACTTC CASSYSKVSGRNYGQYF
TRBJ2-4 TRBV7-2 many TRBD2 TGTGCCAGCAGCTTCACTAGCGGGATGGAAAACATTCAGTACTTC CASSFTSGMENIQYF
TRBJ2-6 TRBV4-1 NA NA TGCGCCAGCAGCCTTCTAGGGAACCCTGGGGCCAACGTCCTGACTTTC CASSLLGNPGANVLTF
TRBJ1-5 TRBV12-3/TRBV12-4 NA TRBD1 TGTGCCAGCAGTTTAAGGGGGCACGGCAATCAGCCCCAGCATTTT CASSLRGHGNQPQHF
TRBJ1-2 TRBV4-1 many NA TGCGCCAGCAGCCAAGGGACAGCAACTAACTATGGCTACACCTTC CASSQGTATNYGYTF
TRBJ2-5 TRBV12-3/TRBV12-4 many NA TGTGCCAGCAGTTCAGGAGGGAGAATCCAGTACTTC CASSSGGRIQYF
TRBJ1-3 TRBV5-1 many TRBD1 TGCGCCAGCAGCAGACGGACAGGGGGCTCTGTAAACACCATATATTTT CASSRRTGGSVNTIYF
TRBJ1-5 TRBV28 NA NA TGTGCCAGCAGTTTCGGTCGGACTAGCAATCAGCCCCAGCATTTT CASSFGRTSNQPQHF
TRBJ2-7 TRBV5-1 many TRBD2 TGCGCCAGCAGCTTGGAATCTAGCGGGATGAGTGAGCAGTACTTC CASSLESSGMSEQYF
TRBJ1-1 TRBV12-3/TRBV12-4 NA NA TGTGCCAGCAGTTTACACCCGAACACTGAAGCTTTCTTT CASSLHPNTEAFF
TRBJ2-7 TRBV18 many NA TGTGCCAGCTCACCAGAGGACGCTTACGAGCAGTACTTC CASSPEDAYEQYF
TRBJ2-4 TRBV12-3/TRBV12-4 many NA TGTGCCAGCAGCTTTCCAGGGGACATTCAGTACTTC CASSFPGDIQYF
TRBJ2-7 TRBV27 many NA TGTGTCAGCAGTTTTGGAGGCGAGCAGTACTTC CVSSFGGEQYF
TRBJ1-6 TRBV7-2 many NA TGTGCCAGCAGCCCATTCAAGGCAAGGCTCCACTTT CASSPFKARLHF
TRBJ2-2 TRBV14 NA NA TGTGCCAGCAGCCAAGATACCGGGGGGCAAGTCGGGGAGCTGTTTTTT CASSQDTGGQVGELFF
TRBJ1-5 TRBV15 many NA TGTGCCACCAGCAGGGATGGAGATCAGCCCCAGCATTTT CATSRDGDQPQHF
TRBJ2-7 TRBV25-1 many TRBD2 TGTGCCAGCAGCCGCGGACTAGCGGGAGTCTTTTACGAGCAGTACTTC CASSRGLAGVFYEQYF
TRBJ1-1 TRBV18 many NA TGTGCCAGCTCACCCCTAGTCCAGGGCATGAACACTGAAGCTTTCTTT CASSPLVQGMNTEAFF
TRBJ1-1 TRBV2 NA NA TGTGCCAGCATTCCCTGGATTTCTAACACTGAAGCTTTCTTT CASIPWISNTEAFF